This T cell receptor (beta chain) was sequenced during a study of HIV-infected patients and healthy controls. This CDR3 spans 15 amino acids. Germline loops: CDR1 GTSNPN, CDR2 SVGIG (reference sequence). Trimming shortened V by 5 bases and J by 1 base, and 16 bases separated the two germline ends. Reverse transcription used 500 to 550 ng RNA and constant-region primers for alpha and beta. Alpha and beta chain libraries were made separately by chain-specific third strand synthesis with multiplexing indices. One primer pair amplified all rearrangements per chain; each cDNA got molecular barcodes. In TCRdb, the 5' RACE reads were re-called with MiXCR into one record per CDR3 protein. This sample carries nearly 25,000 distinct CDR3 sequences, approximately 9% of them seen once, and the ten largest clones take under 5%. All unsorted peripheral T cells were captured because whole blood was used without fractionation. RNA came from approximately 2.5 ml of peripheral blood.

Many counts were recorded for this clonotype. The source material was blood. This TCR was sampled from an adult in good health. J is TRBJ2-3 and V is TRBV30, with D possibly being TRBD2 (6 bases). CDR3 sequence: CAWSQVGGRTDTQYF. The CDR3 bases are TGTGCCTGGTCCCAGGTCGGGGGACGCACAGATACGCAGTATTTT. The complete variable domain, with remaining parts taken from reference TRBV30 and TRBJ2-3, reads SQTIHQWPATLVQPVGSPLSLECTVEGTSNPNLYWYRQAAGRGLQLLFYSVGIGQISSEVPQNLSASRPQDRQFILSSKKLLLSDSGFYLCAWSQVGGRTDTQYFGPGTRLTVL.